The 20 T cell receptor beta chains reported below all come from one sample, sequenced in a study of CD8+ T cells in alopecia areata (dated by TCRdb to 2017 to 2018). The library came from the immunoSEQ multiplex PCR assay. RNA was extracted from all samples and reverse transcribed into cDNA, which served as template for TCR sequencing. TCRdb re-hosts the immuneACCESS table, in-frame sequences only. Its copies lack some clones; in the studies checked, an unresolved V gene accounts for under half of them, and the cause for the rest is not known. Recorded for this sample are 90,000 to 120,000 clones; about four fifths of them occurred a single time. Around 25% of the sample is taken by the ten largest. Sample time point, as interpreted from the label and publication: roughly 24 weeks on oral tofacitinib. Read against the paper, the sample's treatment or condition label means: oral pan-JAK inhibitor, 5-10 mg twice daily.

Sample: CD8+ T cells sorted from blood, taken at week 24, from a patient treated with tofacitinib. Receptors were obtained from a human donor with alopecia areata.

The chain is built from TRBV27 and TRBJ2-7; TRBD1 agrees at 11 bases. V dropped 3 bases and J dropped 2; count of bases not matched to a gene: 3. This CDR3 spans 15 amino acids. Germline V gene data show CDR1 as MNHEY and CDR2 as SMNVEV (reference sequence). This chain's CDR3 is CASSFSGQGAYEQYF. CDR3 DNA sequence: TGTGCCAGCAGTTTTTCGGGACAGGGGGCCTACGAGCAGTACTTC.

This chain links TRBV13 with TRBJ2-3, with 8 bases lining up with TRBD2. The CDR3 is 15 residues long. After removal of 5 bases from V and 3 bases from J, the junction contained 7 bases not matched to a gene. Per germline, CDR1 PRHDT and CDR2 FYEKMQ (reference sequence). In DNA, the CDR3 is TGTGCCAGCAGCCCGGGGGGGGATGAAACAGATACGCAGTATTTT. Its translation is CASSPGGDETDTQYF.

In its sample, this clone was seen a few times. This chain connects TRBV29-1 to TRBJ2-1; 7 bases are a match to TRBD1. The CDR3 contains 16 residues. Trimming at V came to 4 bases and at J to 4 bases, leaving 13 bases not matched to a gene. Germline loops: CDR1 SQVTM, CDR2 ANQGSEA. CDR3 residues: CSVVSSGTAIYNEQFF. The DNA of the CDR3 is TGCAGCGTTGTCTCCTCGGGGACAGCCATATACAATGAGCAGTTCTTC.

This chain connects TRBV18 to TRBJ1-1; no clear D gene. The germline V and J ends were trimmed by 0 bases and 5 bases, with 13 bases remaining between them. CDR1 and CDR2 from the germline V gene are KGHSH and LQKENI. The CDR3 has 15 amino acids. CDR3 in DNA: TGTGCCAGCTCACCACCCGGAGTGAGTGGGACTGAAGCTTTCTTT. It encodes CASSPPGVSGTEAFF. Drawing the rest from reference TRBV18 and TRBJ1-1, the complete variable domain is NAGVMQNPRHLVRRRGQEARLRCSPMKGHSHVYWYRQLPEEGLKFMVYLQKENIIDESGMPKERFSAEFPKEGPSILRIQQVVRGDSAAYFCASSPPGVSGTEAFFGQGTRLTVV.

The V gene is TRBV12-5, the J gene TRBJ2-2, with 8 bases fitting TRBD2. The J segment lost 0 bases and the V segment lost 7 bases, leaving 4 bases of the junction unmatched. This CDR3 is 15 amino acids long. Germline assignment: CDR1 LGHNT and CDR2 FRNRAP. CDR3 DNA sequence: TGTGCTAGTGCCTCACTAGCGGCGAACACCGGGGAGCTGTTTTTT. Protein product: CASASLAANTGELFF.

V usage is TRBV6-6 and J usage is TRBJ2-7, with D tentatively TRBD1 (6 bases). Trimming shortened V by 7 bases and J by 5 bases, and 12 bases separated the two germline ends. Germline CDR1 reads MNHNY; CDR2 reads SVGAGI (reference sequence). The CDR3 runs 12 residues. The CDR3 DNA follows: TGTGCCAGCAAGCAGGGGTTGGACGAGCAGTACTTC. Translated: CASKQGLDEQYF.

This CDR3 reads CASSLEGDVARFSSYNSPLHF. The CDR3 DNA reads TGTGCCAGCAGCTTAGAGGGGGACGTTGCCCGATTCAGCTCCTATAATTCACCCCTCCACTTT. This rearrangement joins TRBV7-6 to TRBJ1-6, with D tentatively TRBD1 (6 bases). The CDR3 runs 21 residues. V lost 1 base and J 0 bases, leaving 22 bases between the germline ends. The V gene's germline CDR1 is SGHVS and CDR2 FNYEAQ.

The chain joins TRBV10-2 to TRBJ2-3, with unresolved D. The V gene's germline CDR1 is WSHSY and CDR2 SAAADI. This CDR3 is built from 14 residues. The V end was cut by 3 bases, the J end by 6 bases, with 13 bases between. CDR3 coding DNA: TGCGCCAGCAGTGATGGGCAGACCCACGATACGCAGTATTTT. Translating gives CASSDGQTHDTQYF.

The chain recombines TRBV6-6 with TRBJ2-5; D perhaps matches TRBD2 (5 bases). The CDR3 has 15 amino acids. Germline V gene data show CDR1 as MNHNY and CDR2 as SVGAGI (reference sequence). The germline V and J ends were trimmed by 4 bases and 5 bases, with 17 bases remaining between them. The CDR3 DNA reads as TGTGCCAGCAGTTCCCTCGAGGTTAGCGAGGAGACCCAGTACTTC. Translated, it gives CASSSLEVSEETQYF.

V is TRBV11-3 and J is TRBJ2-1; TRBD2 aligns across 8 bases. Germline CDR1 reads SGHNT; CDR2 reads YENEEA. This CDR3 region has 17 residues. V was clipped by 4 bases and J by 5 bases; unmatched bases: 13. The CDR3 loop reads CASSSYLGAGANNEQFF. CDR3 in DNA: TGTGCCAGCAGCTCGTACCTAGGAGCGGGGGCCAACAATGAGCAGTTCTTC.

The J gene is TRBJ1-1, the V gene TRBV15, with D perhaps matching TRBD1 (6 bases). Trimming left V 0 bases short and J 3 bases short, with 11 bases between. The germline V gene has CDR1 LNHNV and CDR2 YYDKDF (reference sequence). This CDR3 has 15 residues. The CDR3 sequence is CATSRDRGGHTEAFF. In DNA, the CDR3 is TGTGCCACCAGCAGAGATAGAGGGGGGCACACTGAAGCTTTCTTT.

This chain uses TRBV9 with TRBJ2-2; 9 positions agree with TRBD2. The germline V gene has CDR1 SGDLS and CDR2 YYNGEE. This CDR3 region has 16 residues. Trimming at V came to 3 bases and at J to 10 bases, leaving 13 bases not matched to a gene. CDR3 sequence: CASSASPGLAASELFF. Here the CDR3 DNA reads TGTGCCAGCAGCGCCTCCCCGGGACTAGCCGCCTCGGAGCTGTTTTTT.

The chain joins TRBV27 to TRBJ1-1; D gene uncertain. Looked up from germline, CDR1 is MNHEY and CDR2 is SMNVEV (reference sequence). With 6 bases removed from V and 0 bases from J, the gap between germline ends came to 11 bases. The CDR3 extends over 14 amino acids. CDR3 loop: CASSAGPVNTEAFF. CDR3 coding DNA: TGTGCCAGCAGCGCCGGGCCGGTGAACACTGAAGCTTTCTTT.

The chain has TRBV19 and TRBJ2-3, with D perhaps being TRBD1 or TRBD2 (5 bases each). V lost 3 bases, J lost 6 bases, and 16 bases lay in between. This CDR3 has 15 residues. Germline V lookup: CDR1 LNHDA, CDR2 SQIVND (reference sequence). CDR3 in DNA: TGTGCCAGTAGTATTGAGAGGGGCCTTGCCGATACGCAGTATTTT. Translated, it gives CASSIERGLADTQYF.

V and J are TRBV10-2 and TRBJ2-7; D unclear. The CDR3 contains 12 residues. Germline CDR1 reads WSHSY; CDR2 reads SAAADI. Trimming removed 0 bases from V and 5 bases from J, with 5 bases in between. The CDR3 sequence is CASSESRHEQYF. In DNA, the CDR3 is TGCGCCAGCAGTGAGTCCAGGCACGAGCAGTACTTC.

The gene calls are TRBV10-3 and TRBJ2-7, with D perhaps given as TRBD1 or TRBD2 (5 bases each). The CDR3 runs to 16 residues. The ends were cut back, 8 bases at V and 2 bases at J, with 22 bases in the middle. Germline V lookup: CDR1 ENHRY, CDR2 SYGVKD. Here the CDR3 reads CAISRSTGPSTYEQYF. DNA of the CDR3: TGTGCCATCTCGCGTTCTACGGGGCCCTCTACCTACGAGCAGTACTTC.

V and J are TRBV13 and TRBJ2-7, with a weak D call TRBD1 (6 bases). The CDR3 length is 12 residues. The germline CDR1 and CDR2 sequences are PRHDT and FYEKMQ (reference sequence). The V and J ends lost 2 bases and 5 bases respectively, with 7 bases between them. CDR3 in amino acids: CASSLQGNEQYF. In nucleotides, the CDR3 is TGTGCCAGCAGCTTACAGGGGAACGAGCAGTACTTC.

The chain uses TRBV7-9 and TRBJ2-5, with D perhaps matching TRBD1 or TRBD2 (5 bases each). Germline CDR1 SEHNR, CDR2 FQNEAQ (reference sequence). The CDR3 is made up of 11 amino acids. Deletions cut 11 bases from V and 0 bases from J, with 7 bases between. The CDR3 protein is CAWGYQETQYF. The CDR3, as DNA: TGTGCCTGGGGGTACCAAGAGACCCAGTACTTC.

The V call is TRBV4-1, the J call TRBJ2-5, with 9 bases matching TRBD2. The germline gives CDR1 MGHRA, CDR2 YSYEKL. Trimming removed 5 bases from V and 4 bases from J; junction bases left unmatched: 5. The CDR3 is made up of 14 amino acids. CDR3 bases: TGCGCCAGCAGCAGTAGCGGGGGTGGAGAGACCCAGTACTTC. Protein sequence: CASSSSGGGETQYF.

This rearrangement joins TRBV30 to TRBJ2-7, with TRBD1 matching 10 bases. Germline CDR1 is GTSNPN and CDR2 is SVGIG (reference sequence). The CDR3 loop spans 14 amino acids. V lost 4 bases, J lost 2 bases, and 5 bases stayed unmatched. This CDR3 is CAWTGTGDPYEQYF. The CDR3 region has the DNA TGTGCCTGGACCGGGACAGGGGATCCCTACGAGCAGTACTTC.